The clone carrying this T cell receptor beta chain was found many times. V dropped 2 bases and J dropped 4 bases, with 14 bases sitting between them. The CDR3 is 14 amino acids. Per germline, CDR1 DFQATT and CDR2 SNEGSKA (reference sequence). The sample belongs to a study of spatial heterogeneity in lung cancer. Looking at the study overall: Taken at a median of about 2 years after resection, follow-up PBMC samples underwent sequencing when available.

Time point meaning: blood at routine non-recurrence follow-up after resection. Unsorted whole RNA samples from tumor, nontumor lung or frozen PBMC were sequenced. Each TCR cDNA molecule carried a unique molecular identifier. TCRdb re-derived calls from the 5' RACE reads in MiXCR, one entry per CDR3 protein. Of around 120,000 distinct CDR3 sequences detected, 9% to 15% appear once; the ten largest clones hold about 15%. The chain links TRBV20-1 to TRBJ1-2; D is possibly TRBD1 (5 bases). The sample was PBMCs, taken at follow-up. This clonotype was obtained from a male donor with early-stage non-small cell lung cancer. CDR3 bases: TGCAGTGCTAGACGACAGTCACTAAGCTATGGCTACACCTTC. Translating it yields CSARRQSLSYGYTF.